This T cell receptor beta chain was sequenced in a study of tumor and adjacent non-tumor tissue in lung cancer. Study as a whole: Aged about 31 to 80 years, patients included roughly ten men and 4 to 6 women with stage I to III disease.

The library came from three nested PCR rounds adapted from ARM-PCR protocols. TCRdb fed the multiplex PCR reads into MiXCR, producing one record per CDR3 protein. The data contain approximately 100,000 distinct CDR3 sequences, roughly 77% of them singletons. Study findings and constraints: Tumor TCR diversity, when higher, was linked to shorter survival.

This clonotype has ten or more counts. Its antigen is currently unknown. The template was RNA from unsorted bulk tissue. Donors were chemotherapy-naive, newly diagnosed lung cancer surgical patients in China, August–November 2014. With V trimmed by 5 bases and J by 8 bases, 5 bases remained unmatched. This CDR3 comprises 13 residues. Germline V gene data show CDR1 as SGHAT and CDR2 as FQNNGV. The TCR was taken from a woman aged 55-70 years with non-small cell lung cancer. Input material: lung tumor tissue. V and J are TRBV11-2 and TRBJ2-1, with TRBD1 identical over 8 bases. The CDR3: CASSIGQGYEQFF. The CDR3, as DNA: TGTGCCAGCAGCATCGGACAGGGCTATGAGCAGTTCTTC.